These 13 T cell receptor beta chains were sequenced from one sample in a study of beta chain features in type 1 diabetes. The study reverse transcribed the entire isolated RNA, so it sequenced expressed TCRB transcripts. The method was immunoSEQ multiplex PCR; TCRdb's version includes in-frame clones alone and lacks a portion of them. This repertoire shows some 25,000 clones, over 60% found once; its top ten account for about 2.2%. The sample was Tregs from blood. The receptors derive from a woman aged 40 to 49 in good health.

The CDR3 spells CASSRDRVAYEQYF. The DNA of the CDR3 is TGTGCCAGCAGCCGGGACAGGGTGGCCTACGAGCAGTACTTC. The rearrangement joins TRBV6-1 to TRBJ2-7, with TRBD1 identical over 9 bases. The V gene end was trimmed by 6 bases and the J gene end by 2 bases; junction bases not matched to a gene: 5. The CDR3 runs to 14 residues. CDR1 is MNHNS and CDR2 is SASEGT in the germline V gene.

V usage is TRBV6-8 and J usage is TRBJ2-1; 10 bases are shared with TRBD2. This CDR3 region has 16 residues. V gave up 9 bases and J gave up 7 bases; unmatched junction bases: 15. Germline V gene data show CDR1 as MNHGY and CDR2 as SAAAGT. The CDR3 DNA follows: TGTGCCAGGGCCCCCGGAAAGCGGGGGGGGTGTAATGAGCAGTTCTTC. This sequence encodes CARAPGKRGGCNEQFF.

The chain uses TRBV4-1 and TRBJ2-3, with D possibly matching TRBD2 (5 bases). Trimming shortened V by 0 bases and J by 6 bases, and 7 bases separated the two germline ends. Germline V lookup: CDR1 MGHRA, CDR2 YSYEKL. CDR3 length: 13 residues. The CDR3, as DNA: TGCGCCAGCAGCCAAGATCCGGGGGATACGCAGTATTTT. This sequence encodes CASSQDPGDTQYF.

CDR3 sequence reads: CASSDWTGGGRAYGYTF. The CDR3 bases are TGTGCCAGCAGTGACTGGACAGGGGGCGGAAGGGCATATGGCTACACCTTC. The chain has TRBV6-4 and TRBJ1-2; 11 bases map to TRBD1. CDR1 is MRHNA and CDR2 is SNTAGT in the germline V gene. The CDR3 runs 17 residues. The junction had 9 bases not matched to a gene; V was cut back by 1 base and J by 5 bases.

The CDR3 spells CASSPGGVDREAFF. In nucleotides, the CDR3 is TGTGCCAGCAGCCCCGGGGGTGTGGATAGAGAAGCTTTCTTT. The J gene is TRBJ1-1, the V gene TRBV5-4; tentatively, D is TRBD1 (5 bases). Trimming took off 4 bases at V and 8 bases at J, with 18 bases between the two ends. The germline CDR1 and CDR2 sequences are SGHNT and YYREEE (reference sequence). CDR3 length: 14 residues. Combining the CDR3 with reference TRBV5-4 and TRBJ1-1 gives the whole variable domain ETGVTQSPTHLIKTRGQQVTLRCSSQSGHNTVSWYQQALGQGPQFIFQYYREEENGRGNFPPRFSGLQFPNYSSELNVNALELDDSALYLCASSPGGVDREAFFGQGTRLTVV.

This clone was detected once. V gene TRBV11-2 combines with J gene TRBJ2-1; TRBD2 aligns across 8 bases. The CDR3 consists of 19 residues. Germline V lookup: CDR1 SGHAT, CDR2 FQNNGV. The ends lost 0 bases at V and 3 bases at J; junction bases unmatched: 13. CDR3 in DNA: TGTGCCAGCAGCTTAGATGGAGTGGTCAGCGGGGGTGTCTACAATGAGCAGTTCTTC. This translates into CASSLDGVVSGGVYNEQFF.

The CDR3 DNA reads TGTGCCAGCAGCGCGGACAGGCACACAGATACGCAGTATTTT. This sequence encodes CASSADRHTDTQYF. The rearrangement uses TRBV7-9 and TRBJ2-3; 7 bases line up with TRBD1. The V segment lost 5 bases and the J segment 2 bases; nucleotides outside the gene matches: 4. Per the germline V gene, CDR1 is SEHNR and CDR2 is FQNEAQ (reference sequence). The CDR3 totals 14 residues.

The gene calls are TRBV7-2 and TRBJ1-1; 10 bases map to TRBD1. J gave up 4 bases and V 4 bases, and 6 bases lay outside the gene matches. The CDR3 sequence is 15 residues long. CDR1 SGHTA and CDR2 FQGNSA come from the germline V gene. The CDR3 spells CASSSGQGFFTEAFF. In DNA, the CDR3 is TGTGCCAGCAGCTCGGGACAGGGGTTTTTCACTGAAGCTTTCTTT.

This clone was seen once. The chain has TRBV6-5 and TRBJ2-5; D may be TRBD2 (6 bases). Germline V lookup: CDR1 MNHEY, CDR2 SVGAGI. This CDR3 has 14 residues. Trimming pared 4 bases from V and 5 bases from J, leaving 14 bases between. The CDR3 spells CASSWRGPGETQYF. The CDR3 DNA reads TGTGCCAGCAGTTGGCGGGGCCCTGGGGAGACCCAGTACTTC.

This clone was counted between two and nine times. The rearrangement links TRBV10-3 to TRBJ2-7; 8 nucleotides match TRBD2. The germline gives CDR1 ENHRY, CDR2 SYGVKD. V lost 6 bases to trimming and J lost 0 bases; unmatched junction nucleotides: 4. The CDR3 length is 14 residues. The CDR3 sequence is CAIRVAGPSYEQYF. As DNA, the CDR3 is TGTGCCATCAGGGTAGCGGGGCCCTCCTACGAGCAGTACTTC.

This chain connects TRBV7-8 to TRBJ1-2; 11 bases map to TRBD1. The CDR3 totals 18 residues. Unmatched junction bases numbered 15, after V lost 5 bases and J lost 4 bases. Per the germline V gene, CDR1 is SGHVS and CDR2 is FQNEAQ. The CDR3 spells CASSLRGQGAGLAYGYTF. The DNA for the CDR3 is TGTGCCAGCAGCCTACGCGGACAGGGGGCAGGGCTAGCCTATGGCTACACCTTC.

This clone was counted a few times. The CDR3 DNA is TGCGCCAGCAGCTTATCCCCGGGGACAGGGGACAATGAGCAGTTCTTC. Its translation: CASSLSPGTGDNEQFF. The J gene is TRBJ2-1, the V gene TRBV5-1; 10 bases align to TRBD1. This CDR3 region has 16 residues. Germline V gene data show CDR1 as SGHRS and CDR2 as YFSETQ. Unmatched junction bases numbered 7, after V lost 2 bases and J lost 5 bases.

The chain combines TRBV6-6 with TRBJ2-2; D is ambiguous. CDR3 length: 12 amino acids. CDR1 is MNHNY and CDR2 is SVGAGI in the germline V gene (reference sequence). Deletions cut 11 bases from V and 1 base from J, with 8 bases between. This CDR3 reads CALSGNTGELFF. The CDR3 region has the DNA TGTGCCTTATCAGGGAACACCGGGGAGCTGTTTTTT.